One and the same sample provided the 7 T cell receptor beta chains below, sequenced in a study of cytomegalovirus exposure and HLA in healthy donors. The PCR ran on 60 Vbeta and 13 Jbeta primers. The table came from immunoSEQ multiplex PCR; TCRdb's copy has only in-frame clones and leaves some out. This sample yields about 82,000 clones, of which 60% to 85% are seen a single time; around 6% belongs to the top ten. The sequenced material came from PBMCs. These receptors were collected from a male donor in good health and CMV-seropositive.

The rearrangement uses TRBV30 and TRBJ1-5; tentatively, D is TRBD1 (5 bases). V lost 2 bases and J lost 6, with 17 bases in between. CDR3 length equals 15 residues. Germline V CDR1 and CDR2: GTSNPN, SVGIG (reference sequence). The CDR3 reads CAWSITDAGPQPQHF. CDR3 coding DNA: TGTGCCTGGAGTATTACGGACGCAGGGCCTCAGCCCCAGCATTTT.

As DNA, the CDR3 is TGCGCCAGCAGCTTCCTAGCGGGGGACTCCAGCTCCTACAATGAGCAGTTCTTC. Translated: CASSFLAGDSSSYNEQFF. The V and J genes are TRBV5-1 and TRBJ2-1; 10 bases align to TRBD2. Germline trimming cut 2 bases from V and 0 bases from J; bases unmatched to any gene: 8. Germline values: CDR1 SGHRS, CDR2 YFSETQ. This CDR3 region has 18 residues.

The chain combines TRBV28 with TRBJ1-5; D possibly corresponds to TRBD1 (6 bases). Germline V gives CDR1 MDHEN, CDR2 SYDVKM. CDR3 length: 17 residues. V lost 5 bases and J lost 10, with 27 bases in between. DNA for the CDR3: TGTGCCAGCAGTAGCTGGGGGCAGGGGACCCAATCAGCCCCCCAGCATTTT. It specifies CASSSWGQGTQSAPQHF.

The V call is TRBV10-3, the J call TRBJ2-2, with TRBD2 as a possible D gene (5 bases). Germline CDR1 reads ENHRY; CDR2 reads SYGVKD. Trimming took 6 bases from V and 6 from J, leaving 14 bases between them. This CDR3 is built from 14 residues. CDR3 protein: CAIRNTPAAGELFF. CDR3 sequence (DNA): TGTGCCATCAGAAATACCCCAGCGGCCGGGGAGCTGTTTTTT.

V usage is TRBV5-1 and J usage is TRBJ2-1; a weak D match, TRBD2 (7 bases). Germline V gives CDR1 SGHRS, CDR2 YFSETQ. V dropped 4 bases and J dropped 7 bases, with 18 bases sitting between them. This CDR3 spans 15 amino acids. The CDR3 is CASSEITGRGNEQFF. The CDR3 DNA is TGCGCCAGCAGCGAAATCACAGGGAGGGGAAATGAGCAGTTCTTC.

The V call is TRBV7-9, the J call TRBJ1-4; 7 nucleotides align to TRBD1. Germline loops: CDR1 SEHNR, CDR2 FQNEAQ (reference sequence). The CDR3 spans 14 residues. V lost 4 bases and J lost 8; bases outside the gene matches: 7. CDR3: CASSSDREEEKLFF. The CDR3 DNA follows: TGTGCCAGCAGCTCAGACAGGGAGGAGGAAAAACTGTTTTTT.

V is TRBV5-6 and J is TRBJ2-3; TRBD2 aligns across 11 bases. The CDR3 extends over 18 amino acids. Germline V CDR1 and CDR2: SGHDT, YYEEEE. Trimming cost V 5 bases and J 1 base; bases outside gene matches: 12. CDR3 sequence reads: CASRQTSGSRLGTDTQYF. In nucleotides, the CDR3 is TGTGCCAGCAGACAAACTAGCGGGAGCAGGCTTGGCACAGATACGCAGTATTTT.